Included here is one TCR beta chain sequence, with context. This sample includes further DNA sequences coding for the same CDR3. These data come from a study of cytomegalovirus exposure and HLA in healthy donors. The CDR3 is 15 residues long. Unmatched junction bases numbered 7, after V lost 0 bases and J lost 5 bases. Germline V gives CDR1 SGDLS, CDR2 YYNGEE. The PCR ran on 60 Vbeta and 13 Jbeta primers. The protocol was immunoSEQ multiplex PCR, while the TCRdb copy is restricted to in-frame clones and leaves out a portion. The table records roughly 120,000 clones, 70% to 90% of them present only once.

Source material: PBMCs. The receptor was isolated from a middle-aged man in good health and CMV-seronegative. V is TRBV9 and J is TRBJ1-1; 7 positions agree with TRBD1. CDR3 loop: CASSVGGQGGTEAFF. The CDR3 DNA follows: TGTGCCAGCAGCGTAGGTGGGCAGGGGGGAACTGAAGCTTTCTTT. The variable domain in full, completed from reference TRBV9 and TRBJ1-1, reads DSGVTQTPKHLITATGQRVTLRCSPRSGDLSVYWYQQSLDQGLQFLIQYYNGEERAKGNILERFSAQQFPDLHSELNLSSLELGDSALYFCASSVGGQGGTEAFFGQGTRLTVV.